The text below deals with one TCR beta chain. The specificity of this receptor is unknown. Per-base quality was not reported, and no clone a single base away is much larger than it. These data are taken from a study of blood T cell repertoires in COVID-19 (TCRdb year 2020). The study in broad terms: Samples covering the acute and convalescent phases of COVID-19 were provided by collaborators in the United States, Italy and Spain. The prospective study material was composed of cDNA or gDNA derived from T cells, B-cell-depleted T cells, or PBMCs. The dataset comprised deeply sampled blood TCRbeta repertoires from subjects exposed to, actively infected with, or recovered from COVID-19. A freely available public database, intended as a resource for researchers studying the immune response to SARS-CoV-2, is where the repertoires were released. The samples were drawn from two sources: the first 160 participants of the ongoing ImmuneRACE study, and some 1,300 subjects contributed by 6 global collaborators. Sample metadata almost always included a de-identified subject ID, COVID-19 status, age in years and sex. HLA class I and class II types, where available, came from metadata supplied by the sample provider rather than from assay-based typing. Beyond this particular receptor, the publication reports: Clinical and demographic metadata were provided uncurated, with the amount varying by source and participant.

Reading the germline V gene (reference sequence) gives CDR1 LGHDT and CDR2 YNNKEL. The CDR3, from cysteine to phenylalanine, totals 16 residues. The sequence is cut down to CDR3 DNA, 48 bases in frame from base 1. The junction shows trimming of 3 bases on V and 5 bases on J, plus 18 bases between the germline ends. Each collaborating institution followed its own protocols to collect whole blood in K2EDTA tubes. Collaborator samples were shipped for TCRbeta analysis as frozen whole blood, isolated PBMCs, or DNA extracted from either sample type. TCRbeta CDR3 regions were amplified from genomic DNA by means of the immunoSEQ Assay, a bias-controlled multiplex PCR. The paper's processing steps were these. The number of nucleated cells in each sample was estimated from the amplification of reference gene primers within the assay. To quantify the absolute abundance of each unique TCRbeta CDR3 rearrangement, sequence reads were collapsed and filtered. For each sample, productive Simpson clonality was calculated by taking the square root of Simpson's diversity index across productive rearrangements. The table was pulled from immuneACCESS by TCRdb, which kept in-frame rearrangements only. Such tables lose some clones; where checked, under half of the loss comes from unresolved V genes, and the rest has no known cause. That table is the source of V, J and clone size, and D and trimming were worked out from the DNA. The table for this sample lists some 25,000 clones; 90% to 95% of them were counted only once. The ten top clones hold 4% of the sample.

The sequence was obtained from a woman in her 50s with active COVID-19. The chain links TRBV3-1 (or the pseudogene TRBV3-2) with TRBJ2-3; 6 matching bases give a weak D call of TRBD2. The source material was peripheral blood. Read as DNA, the sequence is TGTGCCAGCAGCCATTCCCTTACTAGCAAGCTAGATACGCAGTATTTT. This is translated as CASSHSLTSKLDTQYF.